This T cell receptor (beta chain) was identified in a study of CD8+CD57+ T cells in acquired aplastic anemia. Study-wide background: Roughly 3.2 ug was the average amount of DNA from sorted CD4+ and CD8+ cells. Findings of the study overall: Patient and control CD8+ Simpson's diversity was not significantly different.

Patients chosen for sequencing had shown CD8+CD57+ cell expansion by flow cytometry. Receipt of therapy had not occurred in any patient by the time of blood sampling. Investigators profiled TCR beta VDJ and CDR3 from genomic DNA template. TCRdb reprocessed the reads with MiXCR, giving one entry per CDR3 protein. The table records 200,000 or so distinct CDR3 sequences, approximately 51% of them present only once. This CDR3 comprises 14 residues. The J segment lost 8 bases and the V segment lost 6 bases, leaving 8 bases of the junction unmatched. Germline lookup yields CDR1 LNHDA and CDR2 SQIVND (reference sequence). To note about this clonotype: Its antigen remains unidentified.

The sequence came from a human donor with aplastic anemia. The specimen was sorted CD4+, CD8+, or CD8+CD57+ T cells (not recorded which) from PBMCs. The V gene is TRBV19, the J gene TRBJ1-4, with 8 bases fitting TRBD1. The CDR3 region is CASRDRERGEKLFF. CDR3 DNA: TGTGCCAGTAGGGACAGGGAAAGGGGAGAAAAACTGTTTTTT.